This passage covers 2 T cell receptor beta chains from one sample sequenced in a study of blood T cell repertoires in COVID-19. Repertoires were generated with immunoSEQ multiplex PCR, while TCRdb's copy carries only in-frame clones and drops some. The data show about 160,000 clones, approximately 88% seen once. The sample taken for sequencing was peripheral blood. Receptors originate from a woman aged 80 or older with active or convalescent COVID-19.

This clone has a single count. The CDR3 bases are TGTGCCGCTCGACAGGGTGCTGGAAACACCATATATTTT. This codes for CAARQGAGNTIYF. V is TRBV10-3 and J is TRBJ1-3; TRBD1 aligns across 7 bases. Germline trimming cut 11 bases from V and 2 bases from J; bases unmatched to any gene: 6. Per the germline V gene, CDR1 is ENHRY and CDR2 is SYGVKD. The CDR3 length is 13 residues.

The chain links TRBV27 to TRBJ2-5, with 8 bases fitting TRBD1. The CDR3 contains 13 residues. The germline V gene encodes CDR1 MNHEY and CDR2 SMNVEV (reference sequence). The V gene end was trimmed by 4 bases and the J gene end by 5 bases; junction bases not matched to a gene: 3. CDR3: CASSSTGDETQYF. The CDR3 DNA sequence: TGTGCCAGCAGTTCGACAGGGGACGAGACCCAGTACTTC.